These 9 T cell receptor beta chains share one sample of origin, sequenced in a study of T cells in Graves' hyperthyroidism and ophthalmopathy. TCR beta CDR3 sequences were amplified from RNA transcripts. Initially, a first-round RT-PCR of the TCR CDR3 employed the HTBI primer set. TCRdb passed the multiplex PCR reads through MiXCR, listing each CDR3 protein once. Here the sample spans hundreds of thousands of distinct CDR3 sequences, roughly 16% being singletons. The sample taken for sequencing was blood. These receptors all come from a woman aged 30 to 39 with Graves' hyperthyroidism.

This clonotype was seen a few times. This chain links TRBV30 with TRBJ2-2; no clear D gene. Trimming removed 8 bases from V and 8 bases from J, with 15 bases in between. Germline-derived CDR1 and CDR2 are GTSNPN and SVGIG (reference sequence). The CDR3 contains 12 residues. The CDR3 coding sequence is TGTGCCGAAGCAGAAAGGGCGGGGGAGCTGTTTTTT. Its translation: CAEAERAGELFF. Combining the CDR3 with reference TRBV30 and TRBJ2-2 gives the whole variable domain SQTIHQWPATLVQPVGSPLSLECTVEGTSNPNLYWYRQAAGRGLQLLFYSVGIGQISSEVPQNLSASRPQDRQFILSSKKLLLSDSGFYLCAEAERAGELFFGEGSRLTVL.

This clonotype has ten or more counts. The chain recombines TRBV9 with TRBJ1-2, with TRBD1 as a possible D gene (6 bases). Germline assignment: CDR1 SGDLS and CDR2 YYNGEE. The V end was cut by 4 bases, the J end by 3 bases, with 19 bases between. This CDR3 is built from 16 residues. Here the CDR3 DNA reads TGTGCCAGCAGCCCCGACAGGCGCCAGCCCTACTATGGCTACACCTTC. As protein: CASSPDRRQPYYGYTF.

The table lists this clonotype with a few counts. The chain is built from TRBV14 and TRBJ2-7; 7 bases map to TRBD1. The J segment lost 6 bases and the V segment lost 5 bases, leaving 13 bases of the junction unmatched. The CDR3 loop spans 15 amino acids. Germline CDR1 is SGHDN and CDR2 is FVKESK. CDR3 in DNA: TGTGCCAGCAGCTCCAATATCGACAGGGCGGGCGAGCAGTACTTC. It codes for CASSSNIDRAGEQYF.

The chain is built from TRBV4-1 and TRBJ2-7, with 10 bases fitting TRBD2. Trimming removed 9 bases from V and 1 base from J; junction bases left unmatched: 24. This CDR3 is 20 amino acids long. CDR1 is MGHRA and CDR2 is YSYEKL in the germline V gene. The CDR3 is CASLGGRTWLAGAESYEQYF. The DNA for the CDR3 is TGCGCCAGTCTTGGGGGCCGTACTTGGCTAGCGGGAGCCGAGTCCTACGAGCAGTACTTC.

J is TRBJ2-7 and V is TRBV4-2, with D possibly being TRBD2 (5 bases). This CDR3 is 12 amino acids long. With 5 bases removed from V and 9 bases from J, the gap between germline ends came to 14 bases. The germline V gene encodes CDR1 LGHNA and CDR2 YNFKEQ. The CDR3 is CASSSEGNVQYF. Here the CDR3 DNA reads TGTGCCAGCAGCTCAGAGGGTAACGTGCAGTACTTC.

V is TRBV20-1 and J is TRBJ2-1; D possibly matches TRBD1 or TRBD2 (5 bases each). CDR1 is DFQATT, CDR2 SNEGSKA, per germline (reference sequence). V dropped 6 bases and J dropped 3 bases, with 15 bases sitting between them. The CDR3 consists of 14 residues. This chain's CDR3 is CSADPGTNYNEQFF. CDR3 sequence (DNA): TGCAGTGCCGACCCGGGGACCAACTACAATGAGCAGTTCTTC.

This clonotype was found a few times. The chain combines TRBV7-9 with TRBJ2-2; 8 bases map to TRBD2. Germline V gene sequence: CDR1 SEHNR, CDR2 FQNEAQ (reference sequence). CDR3 length: 15 amino acids. V was pared by 5 bases and J by 4 bases, with 6 bases of the junction left unmatched. The CDR3 region is CASSDGRAITGELFF. The CDR3 coding sequence is TGTGCCAGCAGCGACGGGAGGGCCATCACCGGGGAGCTGTTTTTT.

The chain couples TRBV28 to TRBJ2-1; TRBD2 might be the D (6 bases). This CDR3 contains 15 residues. Between the trimmed V and J ends, which lost 5 bases and 4 bases, there was a span of 15 bases. Looked up from germline, CDR1 is MDHEN and CDR2 is SYDVKM. CDR3 residues: CASSRDWTLYNEQFF. The DNA for the CDR3 is TGTGCCAGCAGTCGGGACTGGACCCTTTACAATGAGCAGTTCTTC.

Remarks on this clonotype: A much larger clonotype is one base distant, so this may be a read error. This chain joins TRBV18 and TRBJ1-4, with 7 bases lining up with TRBD1. CDR1 KGHSH and CDR2 LQKENI come from the germline V gene. J gave up 10 bases and V 3 bases, and 14 bases lay outside the gene matches. The CDR3 covers 16 residues. In DNA, the CDR3 is TGTGCCAGCTCACCCCCCGTCGGGCAGGGGGGTGGAAAACTGTTTTTT. As protein: CASSPPVGQGGGKLFF.